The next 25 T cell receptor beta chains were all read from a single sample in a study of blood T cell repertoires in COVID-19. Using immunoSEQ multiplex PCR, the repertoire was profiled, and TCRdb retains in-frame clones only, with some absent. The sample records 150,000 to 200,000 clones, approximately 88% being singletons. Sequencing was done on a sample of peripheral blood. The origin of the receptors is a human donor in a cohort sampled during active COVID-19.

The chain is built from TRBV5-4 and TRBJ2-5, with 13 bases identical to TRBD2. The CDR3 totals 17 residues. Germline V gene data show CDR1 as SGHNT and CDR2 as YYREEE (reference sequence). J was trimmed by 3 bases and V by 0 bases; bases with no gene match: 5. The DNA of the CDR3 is TGTGCCAGCAGCTTGGATATGGGACTAGCGGGGAAAGAGACCCAGTACTTC. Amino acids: CASSLDMGLAGKETQYF.

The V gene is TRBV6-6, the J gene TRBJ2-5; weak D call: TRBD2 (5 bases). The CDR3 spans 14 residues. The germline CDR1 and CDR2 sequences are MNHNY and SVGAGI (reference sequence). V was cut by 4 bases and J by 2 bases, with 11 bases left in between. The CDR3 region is CASSSGTGQETQYF. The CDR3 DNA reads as TGTGCCAGCAGTTCGGGCACGGGGCAAGAGACCCAGTACTTC.

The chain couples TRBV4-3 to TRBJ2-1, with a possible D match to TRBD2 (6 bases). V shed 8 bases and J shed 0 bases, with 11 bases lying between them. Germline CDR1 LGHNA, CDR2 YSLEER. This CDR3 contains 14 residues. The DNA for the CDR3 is TGCGCCAGCTCCTGGCGGGGCTCCTACAATGAGCAGTTCTTC. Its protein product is CASSWRGSYNEQFF.

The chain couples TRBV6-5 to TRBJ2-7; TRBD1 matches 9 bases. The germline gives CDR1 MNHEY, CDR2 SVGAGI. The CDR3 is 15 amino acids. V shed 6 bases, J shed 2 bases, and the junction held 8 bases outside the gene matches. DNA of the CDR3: TGTGCCAGCAGCAGACCGGGACAGGGAACCTACGAGCAGTACTTC. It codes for CASSRPGQGTYEQYF.

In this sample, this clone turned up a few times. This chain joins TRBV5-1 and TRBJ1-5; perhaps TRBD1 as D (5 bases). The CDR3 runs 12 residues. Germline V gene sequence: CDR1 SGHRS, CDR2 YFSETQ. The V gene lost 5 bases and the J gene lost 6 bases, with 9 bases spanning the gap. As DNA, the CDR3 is TGCGCCAGCAGACAGGTGATTCAGCCCCAGCATTTT. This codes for CASRQVIQPQHF.

The CDR3 protein is CASSLAQSNQPQHF. CDR3 nucleotide sequence: TGTGCCAGCAGCTTAGCCCAGTCCAATCAGCCCCAGCATTTT. This sequence joins TRBV7-8 and TRBJ1-5, with unresolved D. The CDR3 is 14 amino acids. Germline CDR1 is SGHVS and CDR2 is FQNEAQ. Trimming left V 0 bases short and J 3 bases short, with 6 bases between.

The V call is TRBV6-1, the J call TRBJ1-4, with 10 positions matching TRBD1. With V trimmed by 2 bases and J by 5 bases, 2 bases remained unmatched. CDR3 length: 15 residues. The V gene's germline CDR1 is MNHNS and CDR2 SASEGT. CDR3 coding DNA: TGTGCCAGCAGTGAAAGGGGACAGGGGAATGAAAAACTGTTTTTT. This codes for CASSERGQGNEKLFF.

This CDR3 is CASSLRDRGPASGYTF. CDR3 in DNA: TGTGCCAGCAGCCTTAGGGACAGGGGGCCGGCGAGTGGCTACACCTTC. The chain joins TRBV28 to TRBJ1-2, with 12 positions matching TRBD1. V was clipped by 6 bases and J by 7 bases; unmatched bases: 12. This CDR3 is built from 16 residues. CDR1 MDHEN and CDR2 SYDVKM come from the germline V gene.

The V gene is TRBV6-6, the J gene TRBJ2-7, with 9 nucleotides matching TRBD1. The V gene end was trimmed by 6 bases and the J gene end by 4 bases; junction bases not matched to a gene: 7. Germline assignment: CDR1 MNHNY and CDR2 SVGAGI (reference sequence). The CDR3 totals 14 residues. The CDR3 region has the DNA TGTGCCAGCAGCCTGGACAGGGGAGGGTACGAGCAGTACTTC. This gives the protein CASSLDRGGYEQYF.

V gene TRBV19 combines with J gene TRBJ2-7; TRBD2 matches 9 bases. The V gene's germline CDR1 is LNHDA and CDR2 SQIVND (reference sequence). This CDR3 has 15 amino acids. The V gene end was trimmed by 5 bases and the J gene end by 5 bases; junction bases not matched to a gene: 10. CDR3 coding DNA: TGTGCCAGTAGTCCGATCCCCGGGACTAGCAACGAGCAGTACTTC. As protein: CASSPIPGTSNEQYF.

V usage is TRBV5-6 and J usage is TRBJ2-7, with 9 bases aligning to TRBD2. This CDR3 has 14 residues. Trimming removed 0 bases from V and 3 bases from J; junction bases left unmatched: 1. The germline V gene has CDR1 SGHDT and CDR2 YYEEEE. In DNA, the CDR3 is TGTGCCAGCAGCTTGGCACTAGCGGGCTACGAGCAGTACTTC. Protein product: CASSLALAGYEQYF.

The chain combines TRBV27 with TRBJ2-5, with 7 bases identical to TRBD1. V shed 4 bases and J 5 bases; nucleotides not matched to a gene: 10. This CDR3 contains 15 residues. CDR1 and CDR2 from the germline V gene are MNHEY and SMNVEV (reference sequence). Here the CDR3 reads CASSSTSNRGETQYF. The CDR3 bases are TGTGCCAGCAGTTCGACTTCCAACAGGGGTGAGACCCAGTACTTC.

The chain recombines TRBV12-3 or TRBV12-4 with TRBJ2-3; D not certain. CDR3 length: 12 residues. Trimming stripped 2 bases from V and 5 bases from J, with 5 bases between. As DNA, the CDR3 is TGTGCCAGCAGTTTATTCGGAGATACGCAGTATTTT. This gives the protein CASSLFGDTQYF.

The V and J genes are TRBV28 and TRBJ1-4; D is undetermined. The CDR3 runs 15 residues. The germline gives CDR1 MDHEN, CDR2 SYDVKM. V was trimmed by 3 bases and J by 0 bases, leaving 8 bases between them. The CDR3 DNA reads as TGTGCCAGCAGTTTTGACTCAGCAACTAATGAAAAACTGTTTTTT. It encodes CASSFDSATNEKLFF.

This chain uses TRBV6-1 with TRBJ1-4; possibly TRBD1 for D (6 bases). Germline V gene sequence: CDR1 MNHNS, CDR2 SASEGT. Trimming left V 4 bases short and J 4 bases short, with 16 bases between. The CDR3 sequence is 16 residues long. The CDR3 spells CASSGSGAEYNEKLFF. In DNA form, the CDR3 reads TGTGCCAGCAGTGGGTCAGGGGCGGAATATAATGAAAAACTGTTTTTT.

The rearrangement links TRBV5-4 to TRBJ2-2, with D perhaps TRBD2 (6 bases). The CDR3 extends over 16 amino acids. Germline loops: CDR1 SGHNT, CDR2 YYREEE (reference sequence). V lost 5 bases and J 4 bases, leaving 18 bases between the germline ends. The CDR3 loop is CASRRGGPGGTGELFF. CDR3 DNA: TGTGCCAGCAGGCGGGGCGGTCCTGGGGGCACCGGGGAGCTGTTTTTT.

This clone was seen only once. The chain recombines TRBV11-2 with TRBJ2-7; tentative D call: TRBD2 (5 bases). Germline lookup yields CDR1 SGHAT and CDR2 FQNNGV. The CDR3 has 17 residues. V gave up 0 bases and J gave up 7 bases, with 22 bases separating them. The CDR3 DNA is TGTGCCAGCAGCTTAGATCGAGGCTTCGGGGTGTCCGCTGAGCAGTACTTC. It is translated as CASSLDRGFGVSAEQYF.

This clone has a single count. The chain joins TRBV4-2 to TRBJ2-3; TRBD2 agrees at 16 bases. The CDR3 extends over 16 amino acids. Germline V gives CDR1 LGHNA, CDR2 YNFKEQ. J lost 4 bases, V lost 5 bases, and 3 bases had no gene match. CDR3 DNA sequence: TGTGCCAGCAGCGGGACTAGCGGGAGGGGGCCAGATACGCAGTATTTT. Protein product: CASSGTSGRGPDTQYF.

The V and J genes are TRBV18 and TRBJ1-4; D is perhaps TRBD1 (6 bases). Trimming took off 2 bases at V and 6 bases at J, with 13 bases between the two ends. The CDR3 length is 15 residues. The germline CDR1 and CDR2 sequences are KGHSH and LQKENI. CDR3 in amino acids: CASSPSGGVYEKLFF. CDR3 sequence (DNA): TGTGCCAGCTCACCATCGGGGGGCGTATATGAAAAACTGTTTTTT.

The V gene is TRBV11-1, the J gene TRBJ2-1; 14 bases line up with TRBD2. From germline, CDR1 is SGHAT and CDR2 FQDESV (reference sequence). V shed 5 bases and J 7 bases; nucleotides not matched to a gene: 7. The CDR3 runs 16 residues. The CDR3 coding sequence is TGTGCCAGCAGCCCTGGACTAGCGGGAGGTCTGAATGAGCAGTTCTTC. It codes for CASSPGLAGGLNEQFF.

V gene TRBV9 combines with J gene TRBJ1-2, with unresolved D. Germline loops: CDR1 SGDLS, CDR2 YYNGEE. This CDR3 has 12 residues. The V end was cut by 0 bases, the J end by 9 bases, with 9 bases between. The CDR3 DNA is TGTGCCAGCAGCGTAGCGCAGTCGAGCTACACCTTC. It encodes CASSVAQSSYTF.

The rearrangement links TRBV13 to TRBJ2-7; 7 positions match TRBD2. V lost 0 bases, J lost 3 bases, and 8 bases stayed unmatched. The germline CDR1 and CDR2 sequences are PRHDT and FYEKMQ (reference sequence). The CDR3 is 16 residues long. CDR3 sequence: CASSLGGGSSYYEQYF. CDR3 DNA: TGTGCCAGCAGCTTAGGTGGCGGGAGCTCATACTACGAGCAGTACTTC.

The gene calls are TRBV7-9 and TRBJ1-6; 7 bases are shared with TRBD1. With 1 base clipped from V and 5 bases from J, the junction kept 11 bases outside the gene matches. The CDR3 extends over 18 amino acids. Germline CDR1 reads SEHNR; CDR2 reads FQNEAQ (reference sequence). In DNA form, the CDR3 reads TGTGCCAGCAGCTTAGACCCCCGACAGGGTCGGAATAATTCACCCCTCCACTTT. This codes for CASSLDPRQGRNNSPLHF.

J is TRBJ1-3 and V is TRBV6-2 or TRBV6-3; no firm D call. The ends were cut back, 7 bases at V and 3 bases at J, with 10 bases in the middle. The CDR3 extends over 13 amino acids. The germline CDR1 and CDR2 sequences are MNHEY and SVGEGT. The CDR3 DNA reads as TGTGCCAGCATCCCGAGGATTGGAAACACCATATATTTT. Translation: CASIPRIGNTIYF.

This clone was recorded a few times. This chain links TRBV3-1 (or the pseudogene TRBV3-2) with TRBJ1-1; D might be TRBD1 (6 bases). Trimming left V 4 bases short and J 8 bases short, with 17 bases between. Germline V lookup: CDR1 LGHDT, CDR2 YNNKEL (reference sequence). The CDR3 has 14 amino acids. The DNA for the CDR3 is TGTGCCAGCAGCCGCCCTCATGCGGGGGCGGAAGCTTTCTTT. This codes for CASSRPHAGAEAFF.